The rows below give T cell receptor beta chains drawn from one sample of a study of blood T cells in healthy people across ages. MiXCR, run by TCRdb on the 5' RACE reads, gives a single entry per CDR3 protein. The repertoire holds over 700,000 distinct CDR3 sequences, less than 70% seen once, with under 50% in the top ten. The sequenced sample consisted of blood. All receptors come from a man older than 75 in good health. The CDR3 runs from the conserved cysteine through the conserved F or W. The order of the fields is D gene, clone size, J gene, V gene, CDR3 protein, CDR3 DNA. A D gene is named only where the DNA matches it firmly. Clone size is given for some rows only: seen once, a few or many times, or a class if the clone is expanded.

D gene: TRBD2
clone size: few
J gene: TRBJ2-5
V gene: TRBV11-1
CDR3 protein: CASSHTRPGRGYLQETQYF
CDR3 DNA: TGTGCCAGCAGCCATACCCGACCCGGGAGGGGCTACCTCCAAGAGACCCAGTACTTC

D gene: TRBD1
clone size: .
J gene: TRBJ1-5
V gene: TRBV13
CDR3 protein: CASSYGTVSNQPQHF
CDR3 DNA: TGTGCCAGCAGCTACGGGACAGTTAGCAATCAGCCCCAGCATTTT

D gene: TRBD2
clone size: .
J gene: TRBJ2-1
V gene: TRBV7-2
CDR3 protein: CASSLEIAGGHNEQFF
CDR3 DNA: TGTGCCAGCAGCTTGGAAATAGCGGGAGGGCACAATGAGCAGTTCTTC

D gene: .
clone size: .
J gene: TRBJ1-5
V gene: TRBV29-1
CDR3 protein: CSVSTRGNQPQHF
CDR3 DNA: TGCAGCGTTTCCACTAGGGGCAATCAGCCCCAGCATTTT

D gene: TRBD2
clone size: .
J gene: TRBJ2-3
V gene: TRBV7-8
CDR3 protein: CASSYQTVIAGAPHRYAYF
CDR3 DNA: TGTGCCAGCAGCTACCAAACAGTGATAGCGGGAGCTCCGCACAGATACGCGTATTTT

D gene: .
clone size: .
J gene: TRBJ1-6
V gene: TRBV5-1
CDR3 protein: CASSPGYSPLHF
CDR3 DNA: TGCGCCAGCAGCCCGGGTTATTCACCCCTCCACTTT

D gene: .
clone size: .
J gene: TRBJ2-3
V gene: TRBV6-5
CDR3 protein: CASSRAGADTQYF
CDR3 DNA: TGTGCCAGCAGTAGGGCGGGCGCAGATACGCAGTATTTT

D gene: TRBD2
clone size: .
J gene: TRBJ2-7
V gene: TRBV15
CDR3 protein: CATSRDTSGTGDSYEQYF
CDR3 DNA: TGTGCCACCAGCAGAGATACTAGCGGGACTGGGGACTCCTACGAGCAGTACTTC

D gene: .
clone size: .
J gene: TRBJ2-7
V gene: TRBV7-2
CDR3 protein: CASSFRDTGYEQYF
CDR3 DNA: TGTGCCAGCAGCTTCCGGGACACGGGTTACGAGCAGTACTTC

D gene: .
clone size: .
J gene: TRBJ1-6
V gene: TRBV5-6
CDR3 protein: CASSWRPSSSPLHF
CDR3 DNA: TGTGCCAGCAGCTGGAGACCTTCCAGTTCACCCCTCCACTTT

D gene: TRBD1
clone size: few
J gene: TRBJ2-7
V gene: TRBV5-1
CDR3 protein: CASSSLLGQGSLGHYEQYF
CDR3 DNA: TGCGCCAGCAGCTCCCTTCTCGGACAGGGGAGCTTAGGACACTACGAGCAGTACTTC

D gene: TRBD1
clone size: .
J gene: TRBJ2-1
V gene: TRBV6-1
CDR3 protein: CASRNEQGALMDEQFF
CDR3 DNA: TGTGCCAGCAGGAACGAACAGGGGGCATTAATGGATGAGCAGTTCTTC

D gene: .
clone size: few
J gene: TRBJ2-1
V gene: TRBV7-9
CDR3 protein: CASSLGTFGDSYNEQFF
CDR3 DNA: TGTGCCAGCAGCTTAGGGACATTCGGCGACTCCTACAATGAGCAGTTCTTC

D gene: .
clone size: few
J gene: TRBJ2-1
V gene: TRBV20-1
CDR3 protein: CSAREMVYNEQFF
CDR3 DNA: TGCAGTGCTAGAGAGATGGTCTACAATGAGCAGTTCTTC

D gene: TRBD1
clone size: .
J gene: TRBJ2-7
V gene: TRBV5-1
CDR3 protein: CASSAGQATYEQYF
CDR3 DNA: TGCGCCAGCAGCGCGGGACAGGCGACGTACGAGCAGTACTTC

D gene: TRBD2
clone size: .
J gene: TRBJ2-1
V gene: TRBV2
CDR3 protein: CASSGTSDHEQFF
CDR3 DNA: TGTGCCAGCAGCGGGACTAGCGATCATGAGCAGTTCTTC

D gene: TRBD2
clone size: few
J gene: TRBJ2-5
V gene: TRBV7-2
CDR3 protein: CASSLLSGRPGETQYF
CDR3 DNA: TGTGCCAGCAGCTTACTTAGCGGGAGGCCGGGGGAGACCCAGTACTTC

D gene: .
clone size: .
J gene: TRBJ2-2
V gene: TRBV7-3
CDR3 protein: CASSKGPGGTGELFF
CDR3 DNA: TGTGCCAGCAGCAAGGGACCAGGCGGTACCGGGGAGCTGTTTTTT

D gene: .
clone size: few
J gene: TRBJ1-4
V gene: TRBV25-1
CDR3 protein: CASSEVGRTTNEKLFF
CDR3 DNA: TGTGCCAGCAGTGAAGTCGGCAGAACAACTAATGAAAAACTGTTTTTT

D gene: .
clone size: .
J gene: TRBJ1-4
V gene: TRBV7-9
CDR3 protein: CASSATAAGKHEKLFF
CDR3 DNA: TGTGCCAGCAGCGCAACCGCGGCAGGGAAACATGAAAAACTGTTTTTT

D gene: .
clone size: .
J gene: TRBJ2-1
V gene: TRBV5-1
CDR3 protein: CASSLIWSSYNEQFF
CDR3 DNA: TGCGCCAGCAGCTTGATCTGGAGCTCCTACAATGAGCAGTTCTTC

D gene: .
clone size: .
J gene: TRBJ2-4
V gene: TRBV29-1
CDR3 protein: CSVEMGAGYIQYF
CDR3 DNA: TGCAGCGTTGAAATGGGGGCCGGGTACATTCAGTACTTC

D gene: .
clone size: many
J gene: TRBJ2-3
V gene: TRBV7-2
CDR3 protein: CASSLGPDTQYF
CDR3 DNA: TGTGCCAGCAGCTTAGGCCCAGATACGCAGTATTTT

D gene: .
clone size: .
J gene: TRBJ2-4
V gene: TRBV7-2
CDR3 protein: CASSPVGGATKNIQYF
CDR3 DNA: TGTGCCAGCAGCCCCGTAGGGGGGGCGACCAAAAACATTCAGTACTTC

D gene: .
clone size: .
J gene: TRBJ1-2
V gene: TRBV3-1
CDR3 protein: CASSQGWSYGYTF
CDR3 DNA: TGTGCCAGCAGCCAAGGTTGGTCCTATGGCTACACCTTC

D gene: .
clone size: .
J gene: TRBJ1-6
V gene: TRBV30
CDR3 protein: CAWSSQGNSPLHF
CDR3 DNA: TGTGCCTGGAGTTCACAGGGAAATTCACCCCTCCACTTT

D gene: .
clone size: .
J gene: TRBJ1-2
V gene: TRBV20-1
CDR3 protein: CSDLFLPFRDLFPAGSRGYTF
CDR3 DNA: TGCAGCGACCTTTTTCTCCCCTTTAGAGATCTTTTCCCTGCCGGGTCAAGGGGCTACACCTTC

D gene: .
clone size: many
J gene: TRBJ2-7
V gene: TRBV5-1
CDR3 protein: CASSWGERVDYEQYF
CDR3 DNA: TGCGCCAGCAGCTGGGGAGAGCGGGTAGACTACGAGCAGTACTTC

D gene: .
clone size: few
J gene: TRBJ2-1
V gene: TRBV5-1
CDR3 protein: CASSLARNTYNEQFF
CDR3 DNA: TGCGCCAGCAGTCTAGCCCGTAATACCTACAATGAGCAGTTCTTC

D gene: .
clone size: .
J gene: TRBJ1-1
V gene: TRBV6-5
CDR3 protein: CASSYSTWQNTEAFF
CDR3 DNA: TGTGCCAGCAGTTACTCGACCTGGCAGAACACTGAAGCTTTCTTT

D gene: .
clone size: .
J gene: TRBJ1-2
V gene: TRBV18
CDR3 protein: CASSPDLTGSKGYTF
CDR3 DNA: TGTGCCAGCTCACCCGATCTGACAGGTTCAAAGGGCTACACCTTC

D gene: .
clone size: .
J gene: TRBJ2-1
V gene: TRBV7-6
CDR3 protein: CASNTGWGRDNEQFF
CDR3 DNA: TGTGCCAGCAACACCGGTTGGGGCAGAGACAATGAGCAGTTCTTC

D gene: .
clone size: .
J gene: TRBJ2-7
V gene: TRBV27
CDR3 protein: CASSAGTGNKAKQYF
CDR3 DNA: TGTGCCAGCAGTGCCGGAACAGGGAACAAAGCTAAGCAGTACTTC

D gene: TRBD1
clone size: .
J gene: TRBJ2-2
V gene: TRBV19
CDR3 protein: CASSIIQGTGELFF
CDR3 DNA: TGTGCCAGTAGTATAATACAGGGGACCGGGGAGCTGTTTTTT

D gene: TRBD2
clone size: .
J gene: TRBJ2-1
V gene: TRBV7-3
CDR3 protein: CASSARLAGAHFGEQFF
CDR3 DNA: TGTGCCAGCAGCGCCCGACTAGCGGGAGCCCACTTTGGGGAGCAGTTCTTC

D gene: TRBD1
clone size: few
J gene: TRBJ2-5
V gene: TRBV7-2
CDR3 protein: CASSLASTGTGQETQYF
CDR3 DNA: TGTGCCAGCAGCTTAGCTTCTACCGGGACAGGACAAGAGACCCAGTACTTC

D gene: TRBD1
clone size: few
J gene: TRBJ2-7
V gene: TRBV20-1
CDR3 protein: CSASARDRGGEQYF
CDR3 DNA: TGCAGTGCTAGCGCCCGGGACAGGGGTGGAGAGCAGTACTTC

D gene: TRBD1
clone size: .
J gene: TRBJ2-7
V gene: TRBV2
CDR3 protein: CASSYGTGVVYEQYF
CDR3 DNA: TGTGCCAGCAGTTATGGGACAGGGGTAGTCTACGAGCAGTACTTC

D gene: .
clone size: .
J gene: TRBJ2-3
V gene: TRBV4-1
CDR3 protein: CASSQVGNWRYAYF
CDR3 DNA: TGCGCCAGCAGCCAAGTAGGGAATTGGAGATACGCGTATTTT

D gene: TRBD1
clone size: .
J gene: TRBJ1-6
V gene: TRBV27
CDR3 protein: CASRPRQGLSAFYNSPLHF
CDR3 DNA: TGTGCCAGCAGACCCCGACAGGGGTTAAGCGCGTTCTATAATTCACCCCTCCACTTT

D gene: .
clone size: few
J gene: TRBJ1-2
V gene: TRBV10-3
CDR3 protein: CAISEFVPRNYGYTF
CDR3 DNA: TGTGCCATCAGTGAGTTCGTACCAAGGAACTATGGCTACACCTTC

D gene: .
clone size: .
J gene: TRBJ2-7
V gene: TRBV5-1
CDR3 protein: CASSAGPPYEQYF
CDR3 DNA: TGCGCCAGCAGCGCAGGACCGCCTTACGAGCAGTACTTC

D gene: .
clone size: few
J gene: TRBJ2-7
V gene: TRBV6-2/TRBV6-3
CDR3 protein: CASSYVGWTYEQYF
CDR3 DNA: TGTGCCAGCAGTTACGTGGGGTGGACCTACGAGCAGTACTTC

D gene: .
clone size: few
J gene: TRBJ1-2
V gene: TRBV20-1
CDR3 protein: CSARLSGYNYGYTF
CDR3 DNA: TGCAGTGCTAGACTTTCAGGGTACAACTATGGCTACACCTTC

D gene: TRBD2
clone size: few
J gene: TRBJ2-5
V gene: TRBV11-2
CDR3 protein: CASSSLAGGPGEQYF
CDR3 DNA: TGTGCCAGCAGCTCCTTAGCGGGAGGGCCGGGGGAGCAGTACTTC

D gene: .
clone size: .
J gene: TRBJ2-5
V gene: TRBV29-1
CDR3 protein: CSVEVVRGYQETQYF
CDR3 DNA: TGCAGCGTTGAGGTGGTGCGCGGATACCAAGAGACCCAGTACTTC

D gene: TRBD2
clone size: .
J gene: TRBJ2-1
V gene: TRBV7-9
CDR3 protein: CASSFPAREGGNEQFF
CDR3 DNA: TGTGCCAGCAGCTTTCCCGCCCGGGAGGGGGGGAATGAGCAGTTCTTC

D gene: .
clone size: .
J gene: TRBJ2-3
V gene: TRBV7-9
CDR3 protein: CASSLWSSRSTDTQYF
CDR3 DNA: TGTGCCAGCAGCTTGTGGTCTAGCCGAAGCACAGATACGCAGTATTTT

D gene: .
clone size: .
J gene: TRBJ1-4
V gene: TRBV21-1
CDR3 protein: CASSKRDRPLLFF
CDR3 DNA: TGTGCCAGCAGCAAAAGGGACAGGCCCCTGCTGTTTTTT

D gene: .
clone size: .
J gene: TRBJ2-7
V gene: TRBV6-1
CDR3 protein: CASSDPRGSLSYEQYF
CDR3 DNA: TGTGCCAGCAGTGACCCTCGTGGCAGCCTCTCCTACGAGCAGTACTTC

D gene: .
clone size: few
J gene: TRBJ2-7
V gene: TRBV12-3/TRBV12-4
CDR3 protein: CASSAEPGQGPSSYNEQYF
CDR3 DNA: TGTGCCAGCAGTGCGGAACCGGGTCAGGGACCCTCCTCCTACAATGAGCAGTACTTC

D gene: TRBD2
clone size: few
J gene: TRBJ2-3
V gene: TRBV10-3
CDR3 protein: CAISDQLAGANRYAYF
CDR3 DNA: TGTGCCATCAGTGACCAACTAGCGGGAGCGAACAGATACGCGTATTTT

D gene: .
clone size: .
J gene: TRBJ1-1
V gene: TRBV7-9
CDR3 protein: CASSFGGRARTEAFF
CDR3 DNA: TGTGCCAGCAGCTTTGGAGGCAGGGCGAGGACTGAAGCTTTCTTT

D gene: TRBD1
clone size: .
J gene: TRBJ2-3
V gene: TRBV19
CDR3 protein: CASSIPRGKATQYF
CDR3 DNA: TGTGCCAGTAGTATACCCAGGGGGAAGGCTACGCAGTATTTT

D gene: .
clone size: .
J gene: TRBJ2-7
V gene: TRBV11-2
CDR3 protein: CASSLDLRGPYEQYF
CDR3 DNA: TGTGCCAGCAGCTTAGATCTCAGGGGACCCTACGAGCAGTACTTC

D gene: .
clone size: .
J gene: TRBJ2-1
V gene: TRBV7-2
CDR3 protein: CASNLAPCSYNEQFF
CDR3 DNA: TGTGCCAGCAACTTAGCCCCGTGCTCCTACAATGAGCAGTTCTTC

D gene: .
clone size: .
J gene: TRBJ2-7
V gene: TRBV5-1
CDR3 protein: CASSLTGDSYNEQYF
CDR3 DNA: TGCGCCAGCAGCCTTACAGGGGACTCCTACAATGAGCAGTACTTC